Listed below are T cell receptor beta chains from one sample, sequenced in a study of T cells expressing NK-cell markers. Following a re-call of the 5' RACE reads, TCRdb has one entry per CDR3 protein and lacks DNA. The table lists roughly 430,000 distinct CDR3 sequences. Sequencing was performed on blood T cells: a sorted CD56 or NKG2C T cell subset, CD4+ or CD8+ T cells, or bulk PBMC T cells (not recorded which). The receptor set was obtained from a woman between 18 and 75 years old in good health. CDR3s include the opening cysteine and the closing phenylalanine or tryptophan. Fields, in order: V gene, J gene, CDR3 length, CDR3 protein.

v_call: TRBV7-9; j_call: TRBJ1-1; cdr3_length: 15; cdr3_aa: CASSRPGTGNTKAFF
v_call: TRBV7-6; j_call: TRBJ2-1; cdr3_length: 16; cdr3_aa: CASSLVAGTKYNEQFF
v_call: TRBV20-1; j_call: TRBJ2-3; cdr3_length: 14; cdr3_aa: CSALRIVGTDTQYF
v_call: TRBV4-2; j_call: TRBJ2-7; cdr3_length: 16; cdr3_aa: CASSQDGGGSSYEQYF
v_call: TRBV20-1; j_call: TRBJ2-5; cdr3_length: 14; cdr3_aa: CSARPHASGETQYF
v_call: TRBV29-1; j_call: TRBJ1-3; cdr3_length: 12; cdr3_aa: CSVDGGDNTIYF
v_call: TRBV10-3; j_call: TRBJ2-3; cdr3_length: 15; cdr3_aa: CAISGASDGTDTQYF
v_call: TRBV7-2; j_call: TRBJ1-5; cdr3_length: 13; cdr3_aa: CASGTGSNQPQHF
v_call: TRBV20-1; j_call: TRBJ1-5; cdr3_length: 12; cdr3_aa: CSARCRAQPQHF
v_call: TRBV21-1; j_call: TRBJ2-7; cdr3_length: 15; cdr3_aa: CASSAIGTGPYEQYF
v_call: TRBV11-2; j_call: TRBJ1-1; cdr3_length: 14; cdr3_aa: CASSLIKGQTLAFF
v_call: TRBV7-2; j_call: TRBJ2-7; cdr3_length: 16; cdr3_aa: CASSLGVLAGEGEQYF
v_call: TRBV5-1; j_call: TRBJ1-1; cdr3_length: 15; cdr3_aa: CASSLSQGRNTEAFF
v_call: TRBV6-5; j_call: TRBJ2-3; cdr3_length: 14; cdr3_aa: CASSYRLAPDTQYF
v_call: TRBV7-9; j_call: TRBJ2-1; cdr3_length: 17; cdr3_aa: CASSLVGAGALLGEQFF
v_call: TRBV30; j_call: TRBJ2-1; cdr3_length: 14; cdr3_aa: CAWRTSGGPGEQFF
v_call: TRBV7-2; j_call: TRBJ2-7; cdr3_length: 14; cdr3_aa: CASSPPGLGYEQYF
v_call: TRBV6-1; j_call: TRBJ2-6; cdr3_length: 15; cdr3_aa: CASKRDPAGANVLTF
v_call: TRBV7-2; j_call: TRBJ2-4; cdr3_length: 13; cdr3_aa: CASTLGTGNIQYF
v_call: TRBV7-2; j_call: TRBJ2-7; cdr3_length: 13; cdr3_aa: CASSGIAGDEQYF
v_call: TRBV4-3; j_call: TRBJ1-1; cdr3_length: 13; cdr3_aa: CASRAGFGTEAFF
v_call: TRBV12-3/TRBV12-4; j_call: TRBJ2-1; cdr3_length: 12; cdr3_aa: CATRQNYNEQFF